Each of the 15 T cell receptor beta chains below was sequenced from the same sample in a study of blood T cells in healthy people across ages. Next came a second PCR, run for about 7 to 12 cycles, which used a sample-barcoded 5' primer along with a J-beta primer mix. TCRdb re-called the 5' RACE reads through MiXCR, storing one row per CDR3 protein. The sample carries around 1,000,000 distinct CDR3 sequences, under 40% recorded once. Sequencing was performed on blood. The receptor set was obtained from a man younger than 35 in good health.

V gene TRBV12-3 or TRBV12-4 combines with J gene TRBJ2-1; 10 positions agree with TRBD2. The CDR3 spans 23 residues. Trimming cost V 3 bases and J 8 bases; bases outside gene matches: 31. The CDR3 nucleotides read TGTGCCAGCAGTTTGGGTTTGGGGTTCGAACCTCGACGACAAGCGGGGGGGCCCGATGAGCAGTTCTTC. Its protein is CASSLGLGFEPRRQAGGPDEQFF.

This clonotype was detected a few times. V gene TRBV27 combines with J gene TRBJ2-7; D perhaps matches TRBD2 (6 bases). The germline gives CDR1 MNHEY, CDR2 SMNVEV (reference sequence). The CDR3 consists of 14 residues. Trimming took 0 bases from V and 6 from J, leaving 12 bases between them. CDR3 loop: CASSLSGGVGEQYF. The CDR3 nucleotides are TGTGCCAGCAGTTTATCGGGCGGGGTTGGCGAGCAGTACTTC.

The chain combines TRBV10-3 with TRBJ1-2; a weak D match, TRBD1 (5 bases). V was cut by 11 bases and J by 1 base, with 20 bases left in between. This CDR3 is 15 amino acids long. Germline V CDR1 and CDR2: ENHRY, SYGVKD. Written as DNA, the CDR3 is TGTGCCGCAACGGGATCGGGGACCAATAACTATGGCTACACCTTC. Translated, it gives CAATGSGTNNYGYTF.

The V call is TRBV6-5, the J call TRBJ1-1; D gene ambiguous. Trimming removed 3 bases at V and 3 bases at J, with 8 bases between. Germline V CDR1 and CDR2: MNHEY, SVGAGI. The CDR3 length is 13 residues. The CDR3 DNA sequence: TGTGCCAGCAGTTATGGGGTCGACACTGAAGCTTTCTTT. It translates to CASSYGVDTEAFF.

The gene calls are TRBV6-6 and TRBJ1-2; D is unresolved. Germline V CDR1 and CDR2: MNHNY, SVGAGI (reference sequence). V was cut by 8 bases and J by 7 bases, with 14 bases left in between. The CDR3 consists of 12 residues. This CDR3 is CASRGMDAGYTF. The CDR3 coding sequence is TGTGCCAGCCGCGGAATGGATGCTGGCTACACCTTC.

The CDR3 sequence is CASSGPENEQFF. The CDR3 DNA reads TGTGCCAGCAGCGGCCCGGAGAATGAGCAGTTCTTC. This chain connects TRBV9 to TRBJ2-1; D not certain. Germline V gene lookup returns CDR1 SGDLS and CDR2 YYNGEE. The CDR3 sequence is 12 residues long. V lost 3 bases and J 7 bases, leaving 8 bases between the germline ends. The full variable domain, its missing parts supplied by reference TRBV9 and TRBJ2-1, is DSGVTQTPKHLITATGQRVTLRCSPRSGDLSVYWYQQSLDQGLQFLIQYYNGEERAKGNILERFSAQQFPDLHSELNLSSLELGDSALYFCASSGPENEQFFGPGTRLTVL.

CDR3 DNA sequence: TGCGCCAGCAGCCAAGAGCAGGGGGCGCCGAGTGGCTACACCTTC. Translated, it gives CASSQEQGAPSGYTF. The chain recombines TRBV4-1 with TRBJ1-2, with TRBD1 identical over 8 bases. The CDR3 extends over 15 amino acids. Germline CDR1 MGHRA, CDR2 YSYEKL. V shed 0 bases, J shed 7 bases, and the junction held 7 bases outside the gene matches.

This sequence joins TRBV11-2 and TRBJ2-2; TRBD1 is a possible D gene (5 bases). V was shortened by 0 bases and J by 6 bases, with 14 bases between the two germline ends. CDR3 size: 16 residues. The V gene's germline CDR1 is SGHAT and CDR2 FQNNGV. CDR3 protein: CASSLDRPGNSGELFF. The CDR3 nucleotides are TGTGCCAGCAGCTTAGATAGGCCAGGGAATTCCGGGGAGCTGTTTTTT. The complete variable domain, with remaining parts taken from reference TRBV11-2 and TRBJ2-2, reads EAGVAQSPRYKIIEKRQSVAFWCNPISGHATLYWYQQILGQGPKLLIQFQNNGVVDDSQLPKDRFSAERLKGVDSTLKIQPAKLEDSAVYLCASSLDRPGNSGELFFGEGSRLTVL.

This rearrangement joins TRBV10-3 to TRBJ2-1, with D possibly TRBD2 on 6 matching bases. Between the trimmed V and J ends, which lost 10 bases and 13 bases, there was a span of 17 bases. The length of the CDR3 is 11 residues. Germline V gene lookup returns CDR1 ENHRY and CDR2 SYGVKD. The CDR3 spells CATLGGETQFF. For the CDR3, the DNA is TGTGCCACCCTCGGCGGGGAGACCCAGTTCTTC.

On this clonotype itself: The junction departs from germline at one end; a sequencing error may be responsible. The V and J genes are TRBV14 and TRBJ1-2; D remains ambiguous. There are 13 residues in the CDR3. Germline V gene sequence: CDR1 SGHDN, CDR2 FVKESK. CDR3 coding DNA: TGTGCCTGCAGCCAAGCGGGGTATGGTGGCTACACCTTC. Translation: CACSQAGYGGYTF.

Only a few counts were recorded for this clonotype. The CDR3 DNA reads TGTGCCAGCATGGACACATTCTATGGCTACACCTTC. Translated, it gives CASMDTFYGYTF. The chain employs TRBV27 and TRBJ1-2, with a possible D match to TRBD1 (5 bases). The CDR3 runs to 12 residues. CDR1 and CDR2 (germline): MNHEY, SMNVEV (reference sequence). Trimming took off 7 bases at V and 4 bases at J, with 10 bases between the two ends.

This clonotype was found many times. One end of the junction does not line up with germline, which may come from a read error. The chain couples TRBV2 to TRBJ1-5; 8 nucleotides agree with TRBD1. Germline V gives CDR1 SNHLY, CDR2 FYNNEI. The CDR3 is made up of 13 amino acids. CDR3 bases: TGTGCCAGCAGAGACAGGGGCAACCAGCCCCAGCATTTT. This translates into CASRDRGNQPQHF.

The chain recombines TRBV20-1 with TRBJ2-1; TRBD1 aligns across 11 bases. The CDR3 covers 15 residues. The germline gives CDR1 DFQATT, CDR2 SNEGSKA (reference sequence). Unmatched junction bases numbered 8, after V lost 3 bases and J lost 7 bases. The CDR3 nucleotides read TGCAGTGCTAGTGACAGGGACAGGGGGTGGAATGAGCAGTTCTTC. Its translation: CSASDRDRGWNEQFF.

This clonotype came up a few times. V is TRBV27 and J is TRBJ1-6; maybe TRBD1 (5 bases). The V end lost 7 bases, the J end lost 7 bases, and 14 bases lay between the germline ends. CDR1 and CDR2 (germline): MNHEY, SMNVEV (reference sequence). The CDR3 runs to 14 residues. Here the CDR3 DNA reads TGTGCCAGCAAGTCAGCAGGGCAAAATTCACCCCTCCACTTT. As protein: CASKSAGQNSPLHF.

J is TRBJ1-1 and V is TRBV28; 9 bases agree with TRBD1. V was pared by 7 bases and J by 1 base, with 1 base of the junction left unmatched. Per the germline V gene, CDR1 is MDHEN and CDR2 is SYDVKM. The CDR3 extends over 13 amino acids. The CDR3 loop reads CASKDRGNTEAFF. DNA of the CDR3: TGTGCCAGCAAGGACAGGGGGAACACTGAAGCTTTCTTT.